The clone carrying this T cell receptor (beta chain) was counted many times. What it recognizes is unknown. Unique molecular identifiers featured in how the TCRbeta library was prepared. MiXCR, run by TCRdb on the PCR reads, gives a single entry per CDR3 protein. The sample has hundreds of thousands of distinct CDR3 sequences; 10% to 13% are singletons. The sample is drawn from a study of T-cell reconstitution after alpha-beta-depleted transplantation in children. Study-wide findings and caveats: The origin of high day-60 TCRbeta diversity in some patients lay in surviving recipient T cells and thymic progenitors. T-cell counts and diversity were attributed mostly to newly produced T cells one year after transplant. As was reported, about two months after transplant, alpha-beta T cells came from several hundred expanded graft clones.

V was trimmed by 6 bases and J by 3 bases, leaving 12 bases between them. Germline V lookup: CDR1 ENHRY, CDR2 SYGVKD. The CDR3 spans 14 residues. This rearrangement joins TRBV10-3 to TRBJ2-1, with D possibly matching TRBD2 (5 bases). This TCR was recovered from a child aged 2 to 9 with inherited bone marrow failure, due to receive a stem cell transplant. The material was PBMCs, obtained before TCRalphabeta/CD19-depleted stem cell transplant. The CDR3 sequence is CAIRPGNNYNEQFF. As DNA, the CDR3 is TGTGCCATCAGACCCGGGAATAACTACAATGAGCAGTTCTTC.